The 19 T cell receptor beta chains listed next were all sequenced from one sample in a study of TIL therapy for anti-PD-1-resistant metastatic lung cancer. The immunoSEQ assay was v3. Produced via immunoSEQ multiplex PCR; TCRdb's table is partial and in-frame only. The profile covers some 50,000 clones, with less than 80% appearing a single time and about 16% taken by the ten largest. Described time point: pre-treatment sample, taken before nivolumab and TIL therapy. The sample consisted of blood, taken at baseline. These receptors originate from a man between 65 and 85 years old with non-small cell lung cancer.

The sample holds a few counts of this clone. J is TRBJ2-2 and V is TRBV4-2; a weak D match, TRBD1 (6 bases). The CDR3 is 14 residues long. Trimming shortened V by 4 bases and J by 5 bases, and 11 bases separated the two germline ends. The V gene's germline CDR1 is LGHNA and CDR2 YNFKEQ. CDR3 amino acids: CASSLSRGTGELFF. The CDR3 nucleotides are TGTGCCAGCAGCCTCTCAAGGGGGACCGGGGAGCTGTTTTTT.

This chain connects TRBV19 to TRBJ2-1; D is undetermined. Germline CDR1 is LNHDA and CDR2 is SQIVND (reference sequence). CDR3 length: 16 amino acids. The germline V and J ends were trimmed by 2 bases and 5 bases, with 16 bases remaining between them. The CDR3 sequence is CASSIFFGPENNEQFF. The CDR3 nucleotides are TGTGCCAGTAGTATATTTTTTGGACCAGAGAACAATGAGCAGTTCTTC.

J is TRBJ2-2 and V is TRBV18; 13 positions match TRBD2. Germline V lookup: CDR1 KGHSH, CDR2 LQKENI. The V gene end was trimmed by 2 bases and the J gene end by 0 bases; junction bases not matched to a gene: 3. The CDR3 contains 18 residues. CDR3 residues: CASSPLGLAGPNTGELFF. CDR3 DNA sequence: TGTGCCAGCTCACCATTGGGACTAGCGGGACCGAACACCGGGGAGCTGTTTTTT. Full variable domain (outside the CDR3, taken from reference TRBV18 and TRBJ2-2): NAGVMQNPRHLVRRRGQEARLRCSPMKGHSHVYWYRQLPEEGLKFMVYLQKENIIDESGMPKERFSAEFPKEGPSILRIQQVVRGDSAAYFCASSPLGLAGPNTGELFFGEGSRLTVL.

This rearrangement joins TRBV5-4 to TRBJ2-3; D is ambiguous. In germline, CDR1 is SGHNT, CDR2 YYREEE (reference sequence). The CDR3 consists of 13 residues. Trimming removed 0 bases at V and 5 bases at J, with 7 bases between. CDR3 in amino acids: CASSLGLEDTQYF. The CDR3 DNA reads as TGTGCCAGCAGCTTGGGGCTGGAAGATACGCAGTATTTT. The whole variable domain, filled in from reference TRBV5-4 and TRBJ2-3, reads ETGVTQSPTHLIKTRGQQVTLRCSSQSGHNTVSWYQQALGQGPQFIFQYYREEENGRGNFPPRFSGLQFPNYSSELNVNALELDDSALYLCASSLGLEDTQYFGPGTRLTVL.

V is TRBV27 and J is TRBJ1-5; 10 positions match TRBD1. The germline V gene has CDR1 MNHEY and CDR2 SMNVEV (reference sequence). V trimming: 6 bases; J trimming: 3 bases; junction bases outside the gene matches: 5. The CDR3 spans 15 residues. The CDR3 bases are TGTGCCAGCAGGCGCGGGACAGGGGACAATCAGCCCCAGCATTTT. Its protein is CASRRGTGDNQPQHF.

J is TRBJ2-1 and V is TRBV4-2, with 9 nucleotides matching TRBD1. J lost 9 bases, V lost 0 bases, and 12 bases had no gene match. Per germline, CDR1 LGHNA and CDR2 YNFKEQ. This CDR3 contains 17 residues. The CDR3 coding sequence is TGTGCCAGCAGCCAAGATCCTGGGGGGACAGGGCTCAGTGAGCAGTTCTTC. Protein sequence: CASSQDPGGTGLSEQFF.

The chain employs TRBV4-3 and TRBJ2-7; D gene unclear. The V gene's germline CDR1 is LGHNA and CDR2 YSLEER. This CDR3 is 15 amino acids long. The V end lost 0 bases, the J end lost 3 bases, and 12 bases lay between the germline ends. CDR3 nucleotide sequence: TGCGCCAGCAGCCAAGATCACGGCAGTTACTACGAGCAGTACTTC. Translating gives CASSQDHGSYYEQYF.

V usage is TRBV18 and J usage is TRBJ2-7, with a weak D call TRBD2 (6 bases). Germline assignment: CDR1 KGHSH and CDR2 LQKENI. The CDR3 spans 14 residues. V gave up 6 bases and J gave up 6 bases, with 18 bases separating them. The CDR3 protein is CASSGGTAHPEQYF. The CDR3 DNA reads TGTGCCAGCTCGGGCGGGACGGCCCACCCCGAGCAGTACTTC. Looking up the rest from reference TRBV18 and TRBJ2-7 gives the full variable domain: NAGVMQNPRHLVRRRGQEARLRCSPMKGHSHVYWYRQLPEEGLKFMVYLQKENIIDESGMPKERFSAEFPKEGPSILRIQQVVRGDSAAYFCASSGGTAHPEQYFGPGTRLTVT.

Here the CDR3 DNA reads TGTGCCAGTAGTACCTCGGCGAGACAGGAGACTAACTATGGCTACACCTTC. Translation: CASSTSARQETNYGYTF. The V and J genes are TRBV19 and TRBJ1-2, with D possibly matching TRBD1 (6 bases). Germline CDR1 reads LNHDA; CDR2 reads SQIVND (reference sequence). The ends were cut back, 4 bases at V and 0 bases at J, with 18 bases in the middle. CDR3 length: 17 amino acids.

CDR3 nucleotides: TGTGCCAGCAGCTTCTGGACATCGACTAGCGGTGAGCAGTTCTTC. Residues: CASSFWTSTSGEQFF. The chain uses TRBV7-2 and TRBJ2-1, with 9 bases identical to TRBD2. Per germline, CDR1 SGHTA and CDR2 FQGNSA. The CDR3 consists of 15 residues. J was trimmed by 9 bases and V by 3 bases; bases with no gene match: 9.

V gene TRBV6-1 combines with J gene TRBJ1-5, with no clear D. The germline CDR1 and CDR2 sequences are MNHNS and SASEGT. The CDR3 is 14 residues long. V gave up 6 bases and J gave up 3 bases, with 12 bases separating them. CDR3 region: CASSKERSNQPQHF. CDR3 bases: TGTGCCAGCAGCAAGGAAAGATCCAATCAGCCCCAGCATTTT.

This clone was found once. The rearrangement links TRBV18 to TRBJ1-1, with unresolved D. V lost 3 bases and J 0 bases, leaving 17 bases between the germline ends. The CDR3 has 17 residues. The V gene's germline CDR1 is KGHSH and CDR2 LQKENI. The CDR3 is CASSPIFRDPLNTEAFF. The CDR3 DNA is TGTGCCAGCTCACCCATATTCCGGGATCCACTGAACACTGAAGCTTTCTTT.

The rearrangement uses TRBV7-3 and TRBJ2-3; no clear D. V lost 5 bases to trimming and J lost 2 bases, with 11 bases between them. The CDR3 sequence is 14 residues long. Germline CDR1 is SGHTA and CDR2 is FQGTGA. The CDR3 DNA reads TGTGCCAGCAGCGATCGGGCGCTCACAGATACGCAGTATTTT. Translating gives CASSDRALTDTQYF.

The chain uses TRBV5-1 and TRBJ2-5; either TRBD1 or TRBD2 may supply D (7 bases each). Trimming cost V 3 bases and J 2 bases, with 11 bases left between them. This CDR3 comprises 14 residues. Germline CDR1 and CDR2: SGHRS and YFSETQ. The CDR3 is CASSWGGQQETQYF. The CDR3 coding sequence is TGCGCCAGCAGCTGGGGGGGACAGCAAGAGACCCAGTACTTC.

This chain links TRBV5-6 with TRBJ2-7; D is ambiguous. Germline values: CDR1 SGHDT, CDR2 YYEEEE. The CDR3 has 13 residues. V lost 1 base, J lost 4 bases, and 9 bases lay in between. DNA of the CDR3: TGTGCCAGCAGCTTGCCCAGGTCGTACGAGCAGTACTTC. This codes for CASSLPRSYEQYF.

The gene calls are TRBV27 and TRBJ2-7; tentatively, D is TRBD1 or TRBD2 (6 bases each). Germline V gene sequence: CDR1 MNHEY, CDR2 SMNVEV (reference sequence). The CDR3 spans 14 residues. Trimming took off 3 bases at V and 2 bases at J, with 11 bases between the two ends. CDR3 region: CASSLEGGAYEQYF. The CDR3 DNA reads TGTGCCAGCAGTTTGGAGGGGGGCGCCTACGAGCAGTACTTC.

The chain has TRBV27 and TRBJ2-7; 8 positions match TRBD1. Germline V CDR1 and CDR2: MNHEY, SMNVEV (reference sequence). This CDR3 is built from 16 residues. The ends lost 4 bases at V and 5 bases at J; junction bases unmatched: 13. The CDR3 region is CASSSRTGKGADEQYF. CDR3 DNA sequence: TGTGCCAGCAGTTCCCGGACAGGGAAGGGCGCGGACGAGCAGTACTTC.

This clone was seen only a few times. DNA of the CDR3: TGTGCCAGCAGCGTAGATGCGGTCTACTCCTACAATGAGCAGTTCTTC. Translation: CASSVDAVYSYNEQFF. The V call is TRBV9, the J call TRBJ2-1; D call uncertain. Germline CDR1 is SGDLS and CDR2 is YYNGEE. The CDR3 spans 16 residues. The V gene lost 0 bases and the J gene lost 0 bases, with 10 bases spanning the gap.

The gene calls are TRBV2 and TRBJ2-2; D ambiguous. The CDR3 covers 16 residues. From germline, CDR1 is SNHLY and CDR2 FYNNEI. The germline V and J ends were trimmed by 6 bases and 4 bases, with 18 bases remaining between them. This CDR3 reads CASSPQVPRSTGELFF. The CDR3 DNA sequence: TGTGCCAGCAGCCCGCAGGTTCCGCGGAGCACCGGGGAGCTGTTTTTT.